A selection of T cell receptor beta chains follows, all from one sample in a study of cytomegalovirus exposure and HLA in healthy donors. Generated by immunoSEQ multiplex PCR, the TCRdb table keeps only in-frame clones and is missing some. The sample holds approximately 39,000 clones, roughly 93% seen once. Input material: PBMCs. The receptor set was obtained from a man younger than 35 in good health and CMV-seronegative. Both conserved end residues are part of each CDR3. Each record gives: CDR3 protein, CDR3 DNA, clone size, V gene, J gene, D gene. A D gene is named only where the DNA matches it firmly. Size is stated for part of the rows, as once, few or many counts, or as a class when the clone is expanded.

CASSAHSGGVSYNEQFF	TGTGCCAGCAGCGCCCATAGCGGGGGGGTTTCCTACAATGAGCAGTTCTTC	NA	TRBV11-2	TRBJ2-1	TRBD2
CASSLTGQTQETQYF	TGTGCCAGCAGCTTAACGGGGCAGACCCAAGAGACCCAGTACTTC	NA	TRBV7-3	TRBJ2-5	NA
CASSPTTNENTIYF	TGTGCCAGCTCACCAACAACAAACGAAAACACCATATATTTT	NA	TRBV18	TRBJ1-3	NA
CASSQDVEQPGDLNTEAFF	TGCGCCAGCAGTCAAGACGTGGAACAGCCCGGGGATTTGAACACTGAAGCTTTCTTT	NA	TRBV23-1	TRBJ1-1	NA
CASSLYRGNTIYF	TGTGCCAGCAGTTTATACAGGGGAAACACCATATATTTT	NA	TRBV27	TRBJ1-3	NA
CASSLVVQGTGANTGELFF	TGTGCTAGCAGCTTAGTCGTCCAAGGGACAGGGGCAAACACCGGGGAGCTGTTTTTT	NA	TRBV7-7	TRBJ2-2	TRBD1
CASSIALLTSGRGETQYF	TGTGCCAGTAGTATAGCCCTCCTGACTAGCGGGAGAGGCGAGACCCAGTACTTC	once	TRBV19	TRBJ2-5	TRBD2
CASSVDSRAYEQYF	TGTGCCAGCAGCGTAGATTCCCGCGCCTACGAGCAGTACTTC	NA	TRBV9	TRBJ2-7	NA
CASSRQGRTYNSPLHF	TGTGCCAGCTCACGACAGGGTCGGACCTATAATTCACCCCTCCACTTT	once	TRBV18	TRBJ1-6	TRBD1
CASSLASGGGQETQYF	TGTGCCAGCAGCTTGGCCTCGGGCGGGGGACAAGAGACCCAGTACTTC	NA	TRBV5-6	TRBJ2-5	TRBD2
CASSYSGSTEAFF	TGTGCCAGCAGTTATAGCGGGAGCACTGAAGCTTTCTTT	NA	TRBV6-5	TRBJ1-1	NA
CASSLQARVGDEQYF	TGCGCCAGCAGCTTGCAGGCGCGCGTCGGGGACGAGCAGTACTTC	NA	TRBV5-1	TRBJ2-7	NA
CASRATGYGYTF	TGTGCCAGCAGGGCCACAGGGTATGGCTACACCTTC	once	TRBV6-5	TRBJ1-2	NA
CASSGKTGSKNIQYF	TGTGCCAGCAGCGGCAAGACGGGGTCCAAAAACATTCAGTACTTC	NA	TRBV7-2	TRBJ2-4	NA
CASSLQGATDEKLFF	TGTGCCAGCAGCCTGCAGGGGGCGACGGATGAAAAACTGTTTTTT	few	TRBV7-9	TRBJ1-4	TRBD1
CASSTGSAYEQYF	TGTGCCAGCAGCACGGGGAGTGCCTACGAGCAGTACTTC	NA	TRBV5-6	TRBJ2-7	NA
CASSLLLAGGYEQYF	TGTGCCAGCAGCTTATTGCTAGCGGGGGGGTACGAGCAGTACTTC	NA	TRBV11-2	TRBJ2-7	TRBD2
CPGFCLVGDIQYF	TGCCCCGGCTTCTGCTTGGTCGGGGACATTCAGTACTTC	NA	TRBV28	TRBJ2-4	NA
CASRGTGTDTQYF	TGTGCCAGCAGAGGGACAGGCACAGATACGCAGTATTTT	NA	TRBV11-2	TRBJ2-3	TRBD1
CASSLDAGGYTF	TGTGCCAGCAGCTTAGACGCAGGAGGCTACACCTTC	NA	TRBV11-2	TRBJ1-2	NA
CASSLGDLETQYF	TGCGCCAGCAGCTTGGGGGACTTAGAGACCCAGTACTTC	NA	TRBV5-1	TRBJ2-5	NA
CASSTFEANEKLFF	TGTGCCAGTAGTACTTTCGAGGCTAATGAAAAACTGTTTTTT	NA	TRBV19	TRBJ1-4	NA
CASSPGSSNSPLHF	TGTGCCAGCAGTCCAGGGTCCTCAAATTCACCCCTCCACTTT	NA	TRBV2	TRBJ1-6	NA
CSVTYTSARGNEQFF	TGCAGCGTGACCTATACTAGCGCTCGGGGCAATGAGCAGTTCTTC	NA	TRBV29-1	TRBJ2-1	TRBD2
CASSARQGTSTDTQYF	TGTGCCAGCAGCGCCAGACAGGGGACTTCCACAGATACGCAGTATTTT	few	TRBV9	TRBJ2-3	TRBD1
CASSYKTGGSYTF	TGTGCCAGCAGTTACAAAACAGGGGGCAGCTACACCTTC	NA	TRBV6-6	TRBJ1-2	TRBD1
CASSMGLGGAGELFF	TGTGCCAGTAGTATGGGACTAGGGGGTGCCGGGGAGCTGTTTTTT	NA	TRBV19	TRBJ2-2	TRBD2
CASSSNDRANYGYTF	TGTGCCAGCAGCTCGAACGACAGAGCTAACTATGGCTACACCTTC	NA	TRBV13	TRBJ1-2	NA
CASSSRRQGRQETQYF	TGTGCCAGCAGTTCCCGCCGACAGGGTCGCCAAGAGACCCAGTACTTC	NA	TRBV27	TRBJ2-5	TRBD1
CASSLLTHQGEKLFF	TGCGCCAGCAGCTTATTGACACACCAGGGGGAAAAACTGTTTTTT	NA	TRBV5-1	TRBJ1-4	NA
CASNHPAEEETQYF	TGTGCCAGTAATCATCCAGCGGAGGAAGAGACCCAGTACTTC	NA	TRBV19	TRBJ2-5	NA
CASSIGSRSGNTIYF	TGTGCCAGTAGTATAGGGAGCCGCTCTGGAAACACCATATATTTT	NA	TRBV19	TRBJ1-3	NA
CASSKVEQERLGYTF	TGTGCCAGCAGCAAAGTTGAGCAGGAACGTTTGGGCTACACCTTC	NA	TRBV21-1	TRBJ1-2	NA
CASSPAGGELFF	TGTGCCAGCAGCCCAGCGGGGGGGGAGCTGTTTTTT	NA	TRBV7-9	TRBJ2-2	TRBD2
CASQTEKRNTIYF	TGTGCCAGCCAGACAGAGAAAAGAAACACCATATATTTT	once	TRBV10-3	TRBJ1-3	NA
CASSERREGLSGTDTQYF	TGTGCCAGCAGTGAAAGGCGGGAGGGCTTATCGGGCACAGATACGCAGTATTTT	NA	TRBV2	TRBJ2-3	TRBD2
CASRAGLNTEAFF	TGTGCCAGCAGGGCAGGCCTGAACACTGAAGCTTTCTTT	NA	TRBV2	TRBJ1-1	NA
CASSRGLAGSWADTQYF	TGTGCCAGCAGCCGCGGACTAGCGGGGTCCTGGGCAGATACGCAGTATTTT	NA	TRBV7-9	TRBJ2-3	TRBD2
CSVDMGTPEQFF	TGCAGCGTTGATATGGGCACTCCTGAGCAGTTCTTC	NA	TRBV29-1	TRBJ2-1	NA
CASSEGQGADTQYF	TGTGCCAGCAGTGAAGGACAGGGGGCAGATACGCAGTATTTT	NA	TRBV6-5	TRBJ2-3	TRBD1
CASRAAQQLSGANVLTF	TGTGCCAGCAGGGCGGCCCAGCAGCTCTCTGGGGCCAACGTCCTGACTTTC	NA	TRBV28	TRBJ2-6	NA
CASSPPVSTDTQYF	TGTGCCAGCTCACCCCCCGTAAGCACAGATACGCAGTATTTT	NA	TRBV18	TRBJ2-3	NA
CASGLAGGSTDTQYF	TGCGCCAGCGGGCTAGCGGGAGGAAGCACAGATACGCAGTATTTT	NA	TRBV5-1	TRBJ2-3	TRBD2
CASSNLGQGAGRAFF	TGTGCCAGCAGTAACCTGGGACAGGGGGCAGGTCGAGCTTTCTTT	NA	TRBV7-2	TRBJ1-1	TRBD1
CASSLQGAMDSPLHF	TGCGCCAGCAGCTTACAGGGGGCAATGGATTCACCCCTCCACTTT	NA	TRBV5-1	TRBJ1-6	TRBD1
CSVVTVTGELFF	TGCAGCGTTGTAACAGTTACCGGGGAGCTGTTTTTT	NA	TRBV29-1	TRBJ2-2	NA
CASSYSLNNVEKLFF	TGTGCCAGCAGTTACTCCTTGAACAATGTGGAAAAACTGTTTTTT	NA	TRBV6-5	TRBJ1-4	NA
CASSKLLDTDTQYF	TGTGCCAGCAGTAAACTTCTAGACACAGATACGCAGTATTTT	NA	TRBV6-1	TRBJ2-3	NA
CASSPGGYNEQFF	TGTGCCAGCAGCCCAGGGGGCTACAATGAGCAGTTCTTC	NA	TRBV9	TRBJ2-1	TRBD1
CASSLGSRLAGRDTQYF	TGTGCCAGCAGTTTGGGGTCCCGACTAGCGGGGAGAGATACGCAGTATTTT	NA	TRBV27	TRBJ2-3	TRBD2
CASRDRGRTEAFF	TGTGCCAGCAGGGACAGGGGGAGGACTGAAGCTTTCTTT	NA	TRBV6-5	TRBJ1-1	TRBD1
CATSVQPGGYGYTF	TGTGCCACCAGCGTACAACCAGGGGGATATGGCTACACCTTC	NA	TRBV15	TRBJ1-2	TRBD1
CASSATATNEKLFF	TGCGCCAGCAGCGCGACAGCGACTAATGAAAAACTGTTTTTT	NA	TRBV5-1	TRBJ1-4	NA
CASSDTGGNNQPQHF	TGTGCCAGCAGTGACACAGGGGGTAACAATCAGCCCCAGCATTTT	NA	TRBV2	TRBJ1-5	TRBD1
CASSFRGAPISYGYTF	TGTGCCAGCAGTTTCCGGGGGGCGCCGATTAGCTATGGCTACACCTTC	NA	TRBV27	TRBJ1-2	NA